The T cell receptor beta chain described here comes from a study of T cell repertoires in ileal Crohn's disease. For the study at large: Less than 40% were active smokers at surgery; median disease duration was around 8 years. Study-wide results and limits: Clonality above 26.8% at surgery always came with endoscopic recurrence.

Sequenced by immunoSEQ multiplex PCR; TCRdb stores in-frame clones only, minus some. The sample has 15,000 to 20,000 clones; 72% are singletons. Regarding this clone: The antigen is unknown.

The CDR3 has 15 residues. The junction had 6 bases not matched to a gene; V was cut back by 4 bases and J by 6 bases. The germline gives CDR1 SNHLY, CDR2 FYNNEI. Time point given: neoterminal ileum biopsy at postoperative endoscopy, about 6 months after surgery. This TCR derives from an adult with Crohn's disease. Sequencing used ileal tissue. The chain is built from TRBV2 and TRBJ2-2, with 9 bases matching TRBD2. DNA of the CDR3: TGTGCCAGCAGTGCCCGGGCGGGGGGGGCCGGGGAGCTGTTTTTT. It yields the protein CASSARAGGAGELFF. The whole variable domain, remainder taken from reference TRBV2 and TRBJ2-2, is EPEVTQTPSHQVTQMGQEVILRCVPISNHLYFYWYRQILGQKVEFLVSFYNNEISEKSEIFDDQFSVERPDGSNFTLKIRSTKLEDSAMYFCASSARAGGAGELFFGEGSRLTVL.